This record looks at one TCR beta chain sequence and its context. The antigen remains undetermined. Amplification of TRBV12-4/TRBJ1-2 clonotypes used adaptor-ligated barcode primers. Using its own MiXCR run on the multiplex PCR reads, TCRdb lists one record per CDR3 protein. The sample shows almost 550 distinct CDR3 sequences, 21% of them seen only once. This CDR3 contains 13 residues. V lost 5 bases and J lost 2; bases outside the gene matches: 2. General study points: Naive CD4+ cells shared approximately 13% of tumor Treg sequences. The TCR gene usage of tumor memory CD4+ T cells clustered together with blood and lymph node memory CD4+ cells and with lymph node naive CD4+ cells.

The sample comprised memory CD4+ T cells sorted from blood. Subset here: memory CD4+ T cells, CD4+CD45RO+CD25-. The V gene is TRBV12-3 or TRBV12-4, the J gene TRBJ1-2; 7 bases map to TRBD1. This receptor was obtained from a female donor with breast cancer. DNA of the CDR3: TGTGCCAGCAGTCCGGGACAGAACTATGGCTACACCTTC. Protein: CASSPGQNYGYTF.